The clone carrying this T cell receptor beta chain appeared a few times. Its antigen is not known. The V and J ends lost 1 base and 6 bases respectively, with 13 bases between them. The CDR3 is 14 residues long. Per the germline V gene, CDR1 is KGHSH and CDR2 is LQKENI. This entry is derived from a study of cytomegalovirus exposure and HLA in healthy donors. Overall study findings and caveats: A previous analysis found most TCR beta V segments productive roughly 87% or roughly 30% of the time.

PCR primers comprised 60 Vbeta and 13 Jbeta primers. Some clones are missing from TCRdb's copy, which holds only in-frame ones; the method was immunoSEQ multiplex PCR. The repertoire holds about 150,000 clones, with about 83% as singletons. This clonotype was sampled from a woman aged 25 to 39 in good health and CMV-seronegative. This chain joins TRBV18 and TRBJ2-7; no clear D gene. Sequenced input: PBMCs. CDR3 DNA: TGTGCCAGCTCACCACTCCCATCCCCGGGCGAGCAGTACTTC. Residues: CASSPLPSPGEQYF.